These T cell receptor beta chains were read from a single sample in a study of regulatory T cells in long-lasting Graves disease. TCRdb passed the multiplex PCR reads through MiXCR, listing each CDR3 protein once. Of roughly 400,000 distinct CDR3 sequences listed, roughly 17% are singletons. The same sample was also studied in work on T cells in Graves' hyperthyroidism and ophthalmopathy.

The specimen was peripheral blood mononuclear cells (PBMCs), collected at new diagnosis, from a patient treated with antithyroid drugs. These receptors all stem from a woman aged 18-35 years with Graves disease. The CDR3 runs from the conserved cysteine through the conserved F or W. A D gene is named only where the DNA matches it firmly. Part of the rows lack a size; the others show once, few, many or a class for expanded clones.

>TRBD2|TRBV28|TRBJ2-2|many
CASPEREIGTGELFF
TGTGCCAGCCCCGAGCGGGAGATAGGGACCGGGGAGCTGTTTTTT
>-|TRBV24-1|TRBJ1-3|few
CATRGVSGNTIYF
TGTGCCACCAGGGGAGTCTCTGGAAACACCATATATTTT
>-|TRBV2|TRBJ1-4|many
CASRKDRGEKLFF
TGTGCCAGCAGGAAAGACAGAGGTGAAAAACTGTTTTTT
>-|TRBV7-9|TRBJ2-1|many
CASSSPIEKAVAYNEQFF
TGTGCCAGCAGCTCCCCGATCGAGAAGGCAGTCGCCTACAATGAGCAGTTCTTC
>TRBD1|TRBV28|TRBJ2-1|many
CASSPPDRESLGEQFF
TGTGCCAGCAGTCCCCCGGACAGGGAATCTCTTGGGGAGCAGTTCTTC
>-|TRBV11-2|TRBJ1-2|many
CATTLTLNYGYTF
TGTGCCACCACCCTGACACTAAACTATGGCTACACCTTC
>-|TRBV20-1|TRBJ1-3|few
CSASGQGNTIYF
TGCAGTGCTAGCGGGCAAGGAAACACCATATATTTT
>-|TRBV5-1|TRBJ1-1|many
CASSLISAGNTEAFF
TGCGCCAGCAGCTTGATTTCTGCGGGGAACACTGAAGCTTTCTTT
>TRBD2|TRBV7-9|TRBJ2-1|many
CASSWGTSGNEQFF
TGTGCCAGCAGCTGGGGGACTAGCGGCAATGAGCAGTTCTTC
>TRBD1|TRBV7-9|TRBJ2-3|-
CATHRGVTDTQYF
TGTGCCACCCACAGGGGAGTCACAGATACGCAGTATTTT
>TRBD1|TRBV7-2|TRBJ1-6|many
CASSQAPTGYNSPLHF
TGTGCCAGCAGCCAGGCCCCGACAGGGTATAATTCACCCCTCCACTTT
>-|TRBV2|TRBJ1-5|many
CASSEGAQPNQPQHF
TGTGCCAGCAGTGAAGGGGCCCAGCCCAATCAGCCCCAGCATTTT
>TRBD1|TRBV28|TRBJ2-7|many
CASSFGQGASYEQYF
TGTGCCAGCAGCTTTGGGCAGGGGGCCTCCTACGAGCAGTACTTC
>-|TRBV5-5|TRBJ2-2|-
CASSLVGGTGTGELFF
TGTGCCAGCAGCTTGGTAGGTGGCACGGGAACCGGGGAGCTGTTTTTT
>-|TRBV5-4|TRBJ1-1|once
CASSFQGGTLNTEAFF
TGTGCCAGCAGCTTTCAAGGCGGGACGCTAAACACTGAAGCTTTCTTT
>-|TRBV6-1|TRBJ2-3|-
CASSPKHSPYTDTQYF
TGTGCCAGCAGCCCCAAACACTCCCCATACACAGATACGCAGTATTTT
>-|TRBV18|TRBJ2-5|many
CASSQNQPTGRETQYF
TGTGCCAGCTCACAAAACCAACCGACAGGGAGGGAGACCCAGTACTTC
>-|TRBV4-3|TRBJ2-2|-
CASKTGTTTGELFF
TGCGCCAGCAAAACCGGGACAACGACCGGGGAGCTGTTTTTT
>TRBD2|TRBV27|TRBJ2-2|many
CASSLSASGRALTGELFF
TGTGCCAGCAGTTTATCTGCTAGCGGGAGGGCCCTCACCGGGGAGCTGTTTTTT
>TRBD2|TRBV28|TRBJ2-5|many
CASTPRKREAIETQYF
TGTGCCAGCACCCCTCGTAAGCGGGAGGCGATTGAGACCCAGTACTTC
>-|TRBV29-1|TRBJ2-5|few
CSVTGLETQYF
TGCAGCGTAACAGGGTTGGAGACCCAGTACTTC
>TRBD2|TRBV6-1|TRBJ2-7|few
CASRTTSGRYEQYF
TGTGCCAGCAGGACAACTAGCGGGAGATACGAGCAGTACTTC
>-|TRBV18|TRBJ1-3|-
CASSPPGDGNTIYF
TGTGCCAGCTCACCACCAGGGGATGGAAACACCATATATTTT
>-|TRBV25-1|TRBJ2-2|-
CARYHLANTGELFF
TGTGCCAGATATCATTTAGCGAACACCGGGGAGCTGTTTTTT
>TRBD1|TRBV27|TRBJ2-6|many
CASSPKGTAYSGANVLTF
TGTGCCAGCAGCCCGAAAGGGACAGCGTACTCTGGGGCCAACGTCCTGACTTTC